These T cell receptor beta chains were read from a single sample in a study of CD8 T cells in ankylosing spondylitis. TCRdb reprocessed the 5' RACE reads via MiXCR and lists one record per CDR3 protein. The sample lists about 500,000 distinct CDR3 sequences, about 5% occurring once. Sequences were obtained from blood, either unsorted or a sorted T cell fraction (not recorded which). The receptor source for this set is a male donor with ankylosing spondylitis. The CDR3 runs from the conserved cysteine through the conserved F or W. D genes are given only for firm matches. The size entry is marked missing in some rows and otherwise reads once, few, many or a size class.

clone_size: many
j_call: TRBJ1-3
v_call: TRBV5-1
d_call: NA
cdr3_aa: CASSLAGDGNTIYF
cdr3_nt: TGCGCCAGCAGCCTGGCAGGGGACGGAAACACCATATATTTT

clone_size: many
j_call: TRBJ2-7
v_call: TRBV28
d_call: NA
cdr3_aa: CASSLGSVYEQYF
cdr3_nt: TGTGCCAGCAGTTTAGGTAGCGTCTACGAGCAGTACTTC

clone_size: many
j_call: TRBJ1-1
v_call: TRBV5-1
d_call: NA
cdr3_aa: CASSPSWATEAFF
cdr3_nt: TGCGCCAGCAGCCCTTCCTGGGCAACTGAAGCTTTCTTT

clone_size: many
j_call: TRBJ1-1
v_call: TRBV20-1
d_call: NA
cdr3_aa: CSASRPPNTEAFF
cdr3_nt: TGCAGTGCTAGCCGCCCGCCGAACACTGAAGCTTTCTTT

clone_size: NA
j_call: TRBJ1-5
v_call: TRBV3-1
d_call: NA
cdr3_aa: CASSQGRGRDSNQPQHF
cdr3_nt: TGTGCCAGCAGCCAAGGCAGGGGACGGGACAGCAATCAGCCCCAGCATTTT

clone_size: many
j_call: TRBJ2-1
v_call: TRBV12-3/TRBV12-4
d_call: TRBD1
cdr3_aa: CASNRQGSKQFF
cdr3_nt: TGTGCCAGCAATCGACAGGGATCAAAGCAGTTCTTC

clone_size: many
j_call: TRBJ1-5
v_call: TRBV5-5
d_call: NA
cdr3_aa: CASSLGYGYQPQHF
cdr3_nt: TGTGCCAGCAGCTTAGGGTACGGTTATCAGCCCCAGCATTTT

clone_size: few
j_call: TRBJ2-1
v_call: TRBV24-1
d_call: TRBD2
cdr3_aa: CATSPGGYNEQFF
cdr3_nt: TGTGCCACCAGTCCCGGGGGGTACAATGAGCAGTTCTTC

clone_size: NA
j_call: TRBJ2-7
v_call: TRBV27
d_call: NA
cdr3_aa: CASSFGTAFLEQYF
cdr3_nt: TGTGCCAGCAGTTTCGGGACGGCGTTTTTGGAGCAGTACTTC

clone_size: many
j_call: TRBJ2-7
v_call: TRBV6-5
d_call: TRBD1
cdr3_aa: CASSLDRVITYEQYF
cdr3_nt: TGTGCCAGCAGTCTCGACAGGGTCATAACCTACGAGCAGTACTTC

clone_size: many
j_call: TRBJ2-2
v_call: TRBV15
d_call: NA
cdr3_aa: CATSTRRVNTGELFF
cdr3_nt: TGTGCCACCAGCACCAGGCGGGTCAACACCGGGGAGCTGTTTTTT

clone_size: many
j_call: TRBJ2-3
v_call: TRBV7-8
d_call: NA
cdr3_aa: CASSTTGNTADTQYF
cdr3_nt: TGTGCCAGCAGCACAACAGGGAATACCGCAGATACGCAGTATTTT

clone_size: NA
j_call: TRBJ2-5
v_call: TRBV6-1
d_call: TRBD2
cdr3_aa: CASSTLAGGPFATQYF
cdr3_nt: TGTGCCAGCAGTACACTAGCGGGGGGCCCCTTTGCGACCCAGTACTTC

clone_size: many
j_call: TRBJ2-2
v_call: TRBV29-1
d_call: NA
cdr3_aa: CSGGQITGELFF
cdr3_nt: TGCAGCGGCGGACAGATCACCGGGGAGCTGTTTTTT

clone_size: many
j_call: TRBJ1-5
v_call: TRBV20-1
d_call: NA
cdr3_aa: CSAMTGLNQPQHF
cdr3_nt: TGCAGTGCAATGACAGGCCTCAATCAGCCCCAGCATTTT

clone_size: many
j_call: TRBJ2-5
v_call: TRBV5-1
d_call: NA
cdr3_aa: CASSGLPVETQYF
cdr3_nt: TGCGCCAGCAGCGGACTTCCAGTGGAGACCCAGTACTTC

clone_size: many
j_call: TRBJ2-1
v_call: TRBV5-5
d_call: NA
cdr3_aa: CASSTSLGRPSSYNEQFF
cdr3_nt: TGTGCCAGCAGCACTTCTTTAGGCCGACCGAGCTCCTACAATGAGCAGTTCTTC

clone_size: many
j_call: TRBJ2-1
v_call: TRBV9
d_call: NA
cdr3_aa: CASSVATRQNEQFF
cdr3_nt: TGTGCCAGCAGCGTAGCTACACGACAGAATGAGCAGTTCTTC

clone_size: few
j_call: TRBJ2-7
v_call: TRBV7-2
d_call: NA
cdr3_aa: CASSPLRQGLLEQYF
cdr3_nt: TGTGCCAGCAGCCCCTTGAGACAGGGACTCCTCGAGCAGTACTTC

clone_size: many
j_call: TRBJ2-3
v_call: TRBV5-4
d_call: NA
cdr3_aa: CASSFSGSPDTQYF
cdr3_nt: TGTGCCAGCAGCTTCTCGGGCTCCCCAGATACGCAGTATTTT

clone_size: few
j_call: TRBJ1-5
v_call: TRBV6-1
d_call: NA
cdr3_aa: CASILDLSNQPQHF
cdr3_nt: TGTGCCAGCATCCTAGACCTGAGCAATCAGCCCCAGCATTTT

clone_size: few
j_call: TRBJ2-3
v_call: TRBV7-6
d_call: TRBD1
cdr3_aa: CASSTRQGSTDTQYF
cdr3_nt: TGTGCCAGCAGCACCCGACAGGGAAGCACAGATACGCAGTATTTT

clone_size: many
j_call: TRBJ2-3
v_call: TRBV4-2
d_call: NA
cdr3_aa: CASSRADTQYF
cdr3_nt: TGTGCCAGCAGCCGGGCAGATACGCAGTATTTT

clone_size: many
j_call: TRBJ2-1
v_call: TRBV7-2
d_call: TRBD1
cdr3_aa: CASSPRDRGNEQFF
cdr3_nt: TGTGCCAGCAGCCCCCGGGACAGGGGTAATGAGCAGTTCTTC

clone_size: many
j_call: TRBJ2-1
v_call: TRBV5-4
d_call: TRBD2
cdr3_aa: CASSSTSGPNNEQFF
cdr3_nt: TGTGCCAGCAGCTCGACTAGCGGGCCTAACAATGAGCAGTTCTTC

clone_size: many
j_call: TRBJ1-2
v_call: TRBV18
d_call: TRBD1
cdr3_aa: CASSPRQGEGGYTF
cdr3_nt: TGTGCCAGCTCACCACGACAGGGGGAAGGTGGCTACACCTTC

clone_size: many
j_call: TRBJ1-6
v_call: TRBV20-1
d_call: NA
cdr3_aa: CSARGLQGARNSPLHF
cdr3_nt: TGCAGTGCTAGGGGTTTACAGGGTGCTCGGAATTCACCCCTCCACTTT

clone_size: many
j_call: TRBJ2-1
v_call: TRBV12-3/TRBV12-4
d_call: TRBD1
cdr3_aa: CASRAPGQGAYNEQFF
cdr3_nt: TGTGCCAGCAGAGCGCCGGGACAGGGGGCCTACAATGAGCAGTTCTTC

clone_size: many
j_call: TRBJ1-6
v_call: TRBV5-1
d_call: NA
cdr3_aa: CASSLGPDSPLHF
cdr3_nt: TGCGCCAGCAGCTTGGGACCGGATTCACCCCTCCACTTT

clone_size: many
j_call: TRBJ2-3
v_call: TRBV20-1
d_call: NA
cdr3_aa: CSAQTLKSDTQYF
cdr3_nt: TGCAGTGCCCAGACACTGAAATCAGATACGCAGTATTTT

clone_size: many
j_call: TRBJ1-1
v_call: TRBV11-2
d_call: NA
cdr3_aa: CASSQRNTEAFF
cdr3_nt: TGTGCCAGCTCACAGCGGAACACTGAAGCTTTCTTT

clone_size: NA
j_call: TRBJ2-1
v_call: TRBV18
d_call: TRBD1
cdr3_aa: CASSPSRGLGNEQFF
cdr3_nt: TGTGCCAGCTCACCATCGAGGGGGCTAGGCAATGAGCAGTTCTTC

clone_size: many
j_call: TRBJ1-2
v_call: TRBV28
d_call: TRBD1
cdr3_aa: CATLGPGQGTNYGYTF
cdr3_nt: TGTGCCACCCTAGGACCGGGACAGGGGACTAACTATGGCTACACCTTC

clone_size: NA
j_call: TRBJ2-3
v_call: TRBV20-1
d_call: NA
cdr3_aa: CSARQTGLYTDTQYF
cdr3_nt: TGCAGTGCTAGACAGACTGGCCTATATACAGATACGCAGTATTTT

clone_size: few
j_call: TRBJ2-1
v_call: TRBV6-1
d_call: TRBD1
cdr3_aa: CASSRLGTGLYNEQFF
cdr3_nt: TGTGCCAGCTCCCGACTGGGGACAGGGCTATACAATGAGCAGTTCTTC

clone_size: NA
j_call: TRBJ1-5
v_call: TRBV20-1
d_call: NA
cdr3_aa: CSARPSGGNQPQHF
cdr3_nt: TGCAGTGCTAGACCCTCTGGAGGCAATCAGCCCCAGCATTTT

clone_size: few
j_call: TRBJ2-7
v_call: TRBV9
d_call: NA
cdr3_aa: CASSPIIGSYEQYF
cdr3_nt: TGTGCCAGCAGCCCGATAATTGGATCTTACGAGCAGTACTTC

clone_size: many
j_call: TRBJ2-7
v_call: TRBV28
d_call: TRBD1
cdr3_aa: CASSGTGGYYEQYF
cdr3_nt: TGTGCCAGCAGCGGGACAGGGGGATACTACGAGCAGTACTTC

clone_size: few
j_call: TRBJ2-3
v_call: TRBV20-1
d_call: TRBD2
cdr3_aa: CSAPPAGGDTQYF
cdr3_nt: TGCAGTGCTCCCCCCGCGGGGGGGGATACGCAGTATTTT

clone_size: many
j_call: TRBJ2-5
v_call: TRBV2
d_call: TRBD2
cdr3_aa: CASSEVLVAGVRETQYF
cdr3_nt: TGTGCCAGCAGTGAAGTTTTGGTAGCGGGGGTTCGGGAGACCCAGTACTTC

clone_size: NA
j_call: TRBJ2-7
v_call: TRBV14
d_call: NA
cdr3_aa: CASSWWTPEGTYEQYF
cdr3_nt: TGTGCCAGCAGCTGGTGGACACCGGAGGGGACCTACGAGCAGTACTTC